This T cell receptor beta chain is from a study of blood T cell repertoires in COVID-19. In the study overall: Samples representing acute and convalescent COVID-19 were sourced from the United States, Italy and Spain.

Under the authors' procedure: Amplifying reference gene primers gave estimates of nucleated cell counts. TCRdb's copy holds only in-frame clones and misses some; the assay was immunoSEQ multiplex PCR. D and trimming come from the DNA, and the V and J calls and clone size come from that table. The data show about 37,000 clones, with roughly nine tenths seen just once and around 14% held by the top ten. V gave up 4 bases and J gave up 2 bases, with 15 bases separating them. Germline V CDR1 and CDR2: LNHDA, SQIVND (reference sequence). The length of the CDR3 is 15 residues. The chain links TRBV19 to TRBJ2-7, with D maybe TRBD1 (6 bases). The sample taken for sequencing was peripheral blood. This TCR was sampled from a woman aged 30 to 39 in a cohort sampled during active COVID-19. The CDR3 loop is CASSTPGQPAYEQYF. The CDR3 nucleotides are TGTGCCAGTAGTACCCCCGGACAGCCCGCCTACGAGCAGTACTTC.